These 2 T cell receptor beta chains came from one sample sequenced in a study of response to subunit inactivated influenza vaccine. From the RT-PCR reads, TCRdb called clonotypes with MiXCR, one entry per CDR3 protein. Among about 700,000 distinct CDR3 sequences, roughly 14% were seen once, and the ten largest hold around a tenth. This sample comprised PBMCs from blood, obtained less than 13 days after vaccination. Source of these receptors: a man aged 50-59 years who received an inactivated influenza vaccine.

This clonotype was observed a few times. The chain joins TRBV5-1 to TRBJ2-5; 7 bases map to TRBD2. Germline assignment: CDR1 SGHRS and CDR2 YFSETQ. CDR3 length equals 15 residues. V lost 0 bases to trimming and J lost 3 bases; unmatched junction nucleotides: 5. The CDR3 sequence: CASSLAGLAEETQYF. CDR3 nucleotides: TGCGCCAGCAGCTTGGCCGGTCTAGCGGAAGAGACCCAGTACTTC.

The sample holds many counts of this clonotype. This chain links TRBV7-2 with TRBJ2-3, with D possibly matching TRBD2 (5 bases). The CDR3 loop spans 13 amino acids. Germline lookup yields CDR1 SGHTA and CDR2 FQGNSA. The V and J ends lost 5 bases and 9 bases respectively, with 15 bases between them. The CDR3 here is CASSKRTPGTQYF. Written as DNA, the CDR3 is TGTGCCAGCAGCAAAAGGACTCCAGGAACGCAGTATTTT.